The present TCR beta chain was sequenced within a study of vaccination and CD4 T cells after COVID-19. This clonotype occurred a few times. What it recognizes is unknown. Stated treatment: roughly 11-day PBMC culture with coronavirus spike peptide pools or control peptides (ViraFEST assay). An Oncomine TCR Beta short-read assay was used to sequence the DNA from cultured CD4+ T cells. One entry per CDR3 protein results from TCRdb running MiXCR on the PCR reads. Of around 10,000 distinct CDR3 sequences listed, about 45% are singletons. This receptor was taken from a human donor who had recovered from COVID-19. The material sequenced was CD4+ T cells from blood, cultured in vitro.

Written as DNA, the CDR3 is TGTGCCAGCAGAAAGGACAGGGGAGGTAATCAGCCCCAGCATTTT. It is translated as CASRKDRGGNQPQHF. This chain joins TRBV12-3 or TRBV12-4 and TRBJ1-5; 9 bases are shared with TRBD1. This CDR3 is 15 amino acids long. Trimming cost V 6 bases and J 4 bases; bases outside gene matches: 7.